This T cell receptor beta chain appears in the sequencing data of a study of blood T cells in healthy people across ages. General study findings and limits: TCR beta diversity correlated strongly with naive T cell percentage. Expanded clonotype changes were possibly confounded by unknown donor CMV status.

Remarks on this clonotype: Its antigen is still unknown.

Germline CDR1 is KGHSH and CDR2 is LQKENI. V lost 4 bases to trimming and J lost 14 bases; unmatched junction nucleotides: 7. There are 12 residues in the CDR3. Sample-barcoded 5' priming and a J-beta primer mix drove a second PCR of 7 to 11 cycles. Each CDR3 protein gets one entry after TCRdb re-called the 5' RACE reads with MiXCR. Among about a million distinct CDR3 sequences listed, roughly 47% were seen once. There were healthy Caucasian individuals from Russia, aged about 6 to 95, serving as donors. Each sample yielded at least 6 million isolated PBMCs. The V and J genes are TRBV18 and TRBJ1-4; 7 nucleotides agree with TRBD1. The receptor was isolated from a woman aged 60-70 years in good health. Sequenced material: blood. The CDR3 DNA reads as TGTGCCAGCTCACGGGCCGGGGACAGTCTGTTTTTT. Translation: CASSRAGDSLFF.